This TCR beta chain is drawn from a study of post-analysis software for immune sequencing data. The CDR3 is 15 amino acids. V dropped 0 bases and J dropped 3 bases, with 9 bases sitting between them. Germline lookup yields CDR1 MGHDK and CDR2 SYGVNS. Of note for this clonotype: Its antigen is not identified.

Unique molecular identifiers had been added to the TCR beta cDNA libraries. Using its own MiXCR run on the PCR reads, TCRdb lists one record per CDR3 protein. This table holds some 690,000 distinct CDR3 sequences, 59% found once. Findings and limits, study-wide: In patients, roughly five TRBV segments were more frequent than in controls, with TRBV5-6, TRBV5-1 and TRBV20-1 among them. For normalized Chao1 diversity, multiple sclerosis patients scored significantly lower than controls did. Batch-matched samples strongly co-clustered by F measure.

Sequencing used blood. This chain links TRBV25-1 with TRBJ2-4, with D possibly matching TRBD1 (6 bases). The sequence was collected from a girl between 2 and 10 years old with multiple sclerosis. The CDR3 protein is CASSEYSRGKNIQYF. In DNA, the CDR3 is TGTGCCAGCAGTGAATATAGCAGGGGCAAAAACATTCAGTACTTC.